This T cell receptor beta chain was sequenced in a study of regulatory T cells in long-lasting Graves disease. Study-wide background: Over-5-year antithyroid drug use with positive TSH receptor antibodies defined persistent Graves' disease in the study. Study observations and caveats: Favoring TRBV28, TRBJ1-2 and TRBJ2-5 was a feature seen in persistent disease.

This clonotype occurred many times. Antigen specificity is unknown. The CDR3 spans 12 residues. V lost 2 bases, J lost 8 bases, and 12 bases lay in between. Germline-derived CDR1 and CDR2 are GTSNPN and SVGIG (reference sequence). Both iRepertoire HTBI primers and Arm-PCR of CDR3 regions were used to build the TCR beta libraries. Under the authors' procedure: Overall, samples carried 62 TRBV and about 14 TRBJ segments. TCRdb re-analysed the multiplex PCR reads in MiXCR, keeping a single row per CDR3 protein. TCRdb's processing, not the authors' own work, is the source of the V and J calls. The sample has a few hundred thousand distinct CDR3 sequences, around 23% seen once. Time point specified: persistent/refractory GD, antithyroid drugs over 5 years with positive TRAb. PBMC-derived RNA was used for the TCR library.

Specimen: peripheral blood mononuclear cells (PBMCs), collected when the disease was refractory, from a patient treated with antithyroid drugs. The rearrangement uses TRBV30 and TRBJ2-5; D possibly uses TRBD1 or TRBD2 (5 bases each). This TCR was sampled from a woman in her thirties or forties with Graves disease. CDR3 nucleotide sequence: TGTGCCTGGAGTCGGGACGAGGGAACCCAGTACTTC. This translates into CAWSRDEGTQYF.